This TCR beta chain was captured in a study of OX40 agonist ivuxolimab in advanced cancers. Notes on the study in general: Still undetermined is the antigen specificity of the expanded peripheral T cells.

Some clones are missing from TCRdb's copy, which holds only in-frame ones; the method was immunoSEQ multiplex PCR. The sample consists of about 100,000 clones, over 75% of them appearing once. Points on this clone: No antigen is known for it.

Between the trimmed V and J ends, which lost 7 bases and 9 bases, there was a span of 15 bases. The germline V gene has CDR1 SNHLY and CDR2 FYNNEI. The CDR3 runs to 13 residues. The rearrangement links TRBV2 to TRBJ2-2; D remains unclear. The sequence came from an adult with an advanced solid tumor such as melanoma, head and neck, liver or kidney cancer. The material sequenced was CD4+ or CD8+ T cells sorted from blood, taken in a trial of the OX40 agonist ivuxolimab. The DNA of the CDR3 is TGTGCCAGCACCGAAAGCCCCAGTAGGGAGCTGTTTTTT. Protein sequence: CASTESPSRELFF.